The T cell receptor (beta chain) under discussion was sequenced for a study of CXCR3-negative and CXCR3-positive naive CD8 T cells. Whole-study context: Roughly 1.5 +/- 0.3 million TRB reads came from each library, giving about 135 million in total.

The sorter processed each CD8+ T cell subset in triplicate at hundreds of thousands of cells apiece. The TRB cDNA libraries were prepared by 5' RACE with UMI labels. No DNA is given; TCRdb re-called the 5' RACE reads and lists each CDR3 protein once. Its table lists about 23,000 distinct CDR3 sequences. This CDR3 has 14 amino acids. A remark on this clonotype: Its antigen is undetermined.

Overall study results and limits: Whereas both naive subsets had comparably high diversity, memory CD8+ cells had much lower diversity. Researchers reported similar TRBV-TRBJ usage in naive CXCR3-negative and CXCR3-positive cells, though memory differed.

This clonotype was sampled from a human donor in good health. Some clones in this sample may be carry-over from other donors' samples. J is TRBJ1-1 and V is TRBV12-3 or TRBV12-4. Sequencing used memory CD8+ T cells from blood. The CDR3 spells CASSPGRWDTEAFF.